The 26 T cell receptor beta chains reported below all come from one sample, sequenced in a study of control samples from healthy donors and cancer patients. The repertoire was sequenced with immunoSEQ multiplex PCR; TCRdb's copy has only in-frame clones and lacks some. Among over 55,000 clones, 80% to 95% were seen once, and the ten largest hold about 0.99%. The sample consisted of PBMCs. The receptors come from a man between 25 and 39 years old with colorectal cancer.

The chain recombines TRBV25-1 with TRBJ1-1; 7 nucleotides align to TRBD1. The CDR3 totals 17 residues. The germline CDR1 and CDR2 sequences are MGHDK and SYGVNS. Trimming took 2 bases from V and 2 from J; bases not matched to a gene: 11. The CDR3 nucleotides read TGTGCCAGCAGTGAAACGGGGATCGGACAGGTTAACACTGAAGCTTTCTTT. Its translation is CASSETGIGQVNTEAFF.

The rearrangement links TRBV4-3 to TRBJ2-3; 8 positions match TRBD2. This CDR3 comprises 13 residues. Trimming took 8 bases from V and 4 from J; bases not matched to a gene: 5. Germline CDR1 LGHNA, CDR2 YSLEER. The chain's CDR3 is CASSGGHSDTQYF. As DNA, the CDR3 is TGCGCCAGCTCGGGGGGGCACTCAGATACGCAGTATTTT.

The chain employs TRBV4-1 and TRBJ1-4, with 8 bases lining up with TRBD1. The CDR3 totals 15 residues. Germline values: CDR1 MGHRA, CDR2 YSYEKL. With V trimmed by 5 bases and J by 6 bases, 8 bases remained unmatched. CDR3 loop: CASSKTGQDDEKLFF. CDR3 nucleotide sequence: TGCGCCAGCAGCAAAACGGGACAGGACGATGAAAAACTGTTTTTT.

As for this clone: Other DNA sequences from this sample encode an identical CDR3 as well. This chain uses TRBV19 with TRBJ2-7, with 7 nucleotides matching TRBD2. Germline V gene lookup returns CDR1 LNHDA and CDR2 SQIVND (reference sequence). The V segment lost 5 bases and the J segment 2 bases; nucleotides outside the gene matches: 9. The CDR3 loop spans 15 amino acids. CDR3 region: CASSPGGGRAYEQYF. CDR3 DNA sequence: TGTGCCAGTAGTCCCGGTGGGGGGAGGGCCTACGAGCAGTACTTC.

This chain connects TRBV14 to TRBJ1-1; 7 nucleotides line up with TRBD1. CDR3 length: 14 amino acids. Germline V CDR1 and CDR2: SGHDN, FVKESK. The V gene end was trimmed by 4 bases and the J gene end by 3 bases; junction bases not matched to a gene: 5. CDR3 loop: CASSPGTDHTEAFF. In DNA form, the CDR3 reads TGTGCCAGCAGCCCCGGGACAGATCACACTGAAGCTTTCTTT.

This chain connects TRBV10-3 to TRBJ2-2, with 8 nucleotides matching TRBD2. V was clipped by 2 bases and J by 3 bases; unmatched bases: 8. Germline V CDR1 and CDR2: ENHRY, SYGVKD. The CDR3 is 17 residues long. The CDR3 loop reads CAISEPAGAGDTGELFF. CDR3 nucleotides: TGTGCCATCAGTGAGCCGGCGGGAGCGGGGGACACCGGGGAGCTGTTTTTT.

J is TRBJ1-1 and V is TRBV3-1 (or the pseudogene TRBV3-2); no clear D gene. The CDR3 is 16 amino acids. Trimming left V 1 base short and J 4 bases short, with 16 bases between. Germline CDR1 and CDR2: LGHDT and YNNKEL (reference sequence). The CDR3 DNA sequence: TGTGCCAGCAGCCAAGGCGTCGGTGAGGGTTTCACTGAAGCTTTCTTT. Its protein is CASSQGVGEGFTEAFF.

In nucleotides, the CDR3 is TGTGCCAGTAGTAAAGGTCCCCACGGGATGAACACTGAAGCTTTCTTT. Translating it yields CASSKGPHGMNTEAFF. This chain uses TRBV19 with TRBJ1-1; D is undetermined. Trimming stripped 4 bases from V and 0 bases from J, with 15 bases between. This CDR3 spans 16 amino acids. Germline-derived CDR1 and CDR2 are LNHDA and SQIVND (reference sequence).

This rearrangement joins TRBV6-4 to TRBJ2-3; D perhaps matches TRBD2 (6 bases). Germline CDR1 and CDR2: MRHNA and SNTAGT. The CDR3 is 16 residues long. Trimming removed 0 bases from V and 3 bases from J, with 13 bases in between. As DNA, the CDR3 is TGTGCCAGCAGTGACTCGCCCGGGGGTAGTACAGATACGCAGTATTTT. Protein sequence: CASSDSPGGSTDTQYF.

The chain recombines TRBV29-1 with TRBJ2-3; no definite D call. V was shortened by 0 bases and J by 2 bases, with 18 bases between the two germline ends. Germline loops: CDR1 SQVTM, CDR2 ANQGSEA. CDR3 size: 17 residues. The CDR3 coding sequence is TGCAGCGTTGAAGATCTTTCGTGGGCCAACCCCACAGATACGCAGTATTTT. Translation: CSVEDLSWANPTDTQYF.

This sequence joins TRBV12-3 or TRBV12-4 and TRBJ1-1; D uncertain. This CDR3 is built from 12 residues. V was clipped by 5 bases and J by 1 base, with 5 bases between them. The CDR3 is CASSQPNTEAFF. The CDR3, as DNA: TGTGCCAGCAGTCAACCGAACACTGAAGCTTTCTTT.

The chain is built from TRBV10-2 and TRBJ2-1, with 9 bases matching TRBD2. The germline V gene has CDR1 WSHSY and CDR2 SAAADI. This CDR3 spans 15 amino acids. The J segment lost 4 bases and the V segment lost 3 bases, leaving 4 bases of the junction unmatched. CDR3: CASSDKRGVYNEQFF. As DNA, the CDR3 is TGCGCCAGCAGTGATAAGCGGGGGGTTTACAATGAGCAGTTCTTC.

The chain combines TRBV20-1 with TRBJ1-4, with D hard to call. V dropped 5 bases and J dropped 7 bases, with 5 bases sitting between them. The length of the CDR3 is 10 residues. Germline V lookup: CDR1 DFQATT, CDR2 SNEGSKA (reference sequence). The DNA for the CDR3 is TGCAGTGCTCAAAGTGAAAAACTGTTTTTT. It encodes CSAQSEKLFF.

The CDR3 here is CASSPGETRDRYLTEAFF. CDR3 in DNA: TGTGCCAGCTCACCAGGGGAAACGAGGGACAGGTACCTCACTGAAGCTTTCTTT. The chain recombines TRBV18 with TRBJ1-1, with 8 nucleotides matching TRBD1. The CDR3 has 18 amino acids. Germline V gene lookup returns CDR1 KGHSH and CDR2 LQKENI. The junction had 15 bases not matched to a gene; V was cut back by 2 bases and J by 4 bases.

The chain employs TRBV24-1 and TRBJ2-3; D unclear. CDR1 is KGHDR and CDR2 is SFDVKD in the germline V gene. The CDR3 length is 14 residues. V was shortened by 3 bases and J by 1 base, with 7 bases between the two germline ends. CDR3 in DNA: TGTGCCACCAGTGATCGGAAGGGCACAGATACGCAGTATTTT. This translates into CATSDRKGTDTQYF.

This clone has only one observation. The gene calls are TRBV3-1 (or the pseudogene TRBV3-2) and TRBJ1-4, with D hard to call. This CDR3 has 15 residues. Germline loops: CDR1 LGHDT, CDR2 YNNKEL (reference sequence). Trimming pared 1 base from V and 3 bases from J, leaving 9 bases between. The DNA for the CDR3 is TGTGCCAGCAGCCAAGGGCCTGGGGCTAATGAAAAACTGTTTTTT. Translated, it gives CASSQGPGANEKLFF.

V and J are TRBV4-2 and TRBJ1-6; no firm D call. CDR1 and CDR2 from the germline V gene are LGHNA and YNFKEQ. V dropped 1 base and J dropped 9 bases, with 10 bases sitting between them. CDR3 length: 14 residues. CDR3 bases: TGTGCCAGCAGCCAAGGAGGGTTTAGTTCACCCCTCCACTTT. As protein: CASSQGGFSSPLHF.

This sequence joins TRBV5-8 and TRBJ2-7; 13 bases agree with TRBD2. With V trimmed by 0 bases and J by 4 bases, 1 base remained unmatched. This CDR3 is built from 15 residues. The germline CDR1 and CDR2 sequences are SGHTS and YDEGEE. The CDR3 DNA sequence: TGTGCCAGCAGCTTGGGACTAGCGGGGGGATACGAGCAGTACTTC. Protein product: CASSLGLAGGYEQYF.

This clone was found a few times. This sequence joins TRBV7-9 and TRBJ1-2; D perhaps matches TRBD1 (6 bases). Trimming left V 5 bases short and J 7 bases short, with 8 bases between. Per germline, CDR1 SEHNR and CDR2 FQNEAQ (reference sequence). There are 11 residues in the CDR3. The CDR3 DNA reads TGTGCCAGCAGCCTCAGGGGTGGCTACACCTTC. This encodes CASSLRGGYTF.

The DNA for the CDR3 is TGCGCCAGCAGTTTAGACTCCTACGAGCAGTACGTC. Encoded protein: CASSLDSYEQYV. The chain couples TRBV10-2 to TRBJ2-7; no reliable D call. The CDR3 runs 12 residues. V was shortened by 5 bases and J by 0 bases, with 5 bases between the two germline ends. Germline CDR1 WSHSY, CDR2 SAAADI.

This clone showed up just a few times. The chain recombines TRBV6-2 or TRBV6-3 with TRBJ2-7; D is undetermined. Trimming cost V 1 base and J 5 bases, with 6 bases left between them. The CDR3 is 12 amino acids. Germline CDR1 and CDR2: MNHEY and SVGEGT. CDR3 in DNA: TGTGCCAGCAGTTACTTAGGTCACGAGCAGTACTTC. Protein product: CASSYLGHEQYF.

The chain's CDR3 is CAWSFGTRSTDTQYF. The DNA for the CDR3 is TGTGCCTGGAGTTTCGGGACTAGAAGTACAGATACGCAGTATTTT. The chain uses TRBV30 and TRBJ2-3; TRBD2 matches at 8 bases. This CDR3 has 15 amino acids. J was trimmed by 3 bases and V by 2 bases; bases with no gene match: 7. CDR1 is GTSNPN and CDR2 is SVGIG in the germline V gene (reference sequence).

The V call is TRBV7-8, the J call TRBJ2-1; TRBD2 matches 9 bases. The CDR3 runs 15 residues. J lost 10 bases, V lost 2 bases, and 9 bases had no gene match. Germline CDR1 reads SGHVS; CDR2 reads FQNEAQ. This CDR3 is CASSLIGGGAGEQFF. The CDR3 DNA sequence: TGTGCCAGCAGCTTAATTGGCGGGGGGGCAGGAGAGCAGTTCTTC.

The chain carries TRBV12-3 or TRBV12-4 and TRBJ2-5, with unresolved D. V was clipped by 2 bases and J by 7 bases, with 11 bases between them. The CDR3 consists of 13 residues. Here the CDR3 reads CASSLSPRVTQYF. CDR3 nucleotide sequence: TGTGCCAGCAGTTTAAGTCCCCGGGTGACCCAGTACTTC.

V usage is TRBV6-5 and J usage is TRBJ2-1; D may correspond to TRBD1 or TRBD2 (6 bases each). Per the germline V gene, CDR1 is MNHEY and CDR2 is SVGAGI. The CDR3 is 12 residues long. V was cut by 10 bases and J by 6 bases, with 13 bases left in between. In DNA, the CDR3 is TGTGCCATCCGGGGGCCCCTCAATGAGCAGTTCTTC. Protein product: CAIRGPLNEQFF.

The genes are TRBV2 and TRBJ1-3; no firm D call. The CDR3 spans 13 residues. Trimming removed 6 bases from V and 0 bases from J, with 6 bases in between. Germline loops: CDR1 SNHLY, CDR2 FYNNEI. CDR3 loop: CASSVSSGNTIYF. The DNA for the CDR3 is TGTGCCAGCAGCGTCAGCTCTGGAAACACCATATATTTT.